The present T cell receptor (beta chain) was sequenced within a study of control samples from healthy donors and cancer patients. Profiled with immunoSEQ multiplex PCR; TCRdb holds only in-frame clones, not every one. The table records more than 100,000 clones, approximately 89% of them present only once. Germline loops: CDR1 MGHRA, CDR2 YSYEKL. Trimming pared 5 bases from V and 0 bases from J, leaving 7 bases between. The CDR3 consists of 13 residues. This rearrangement joins TRBV4-1 to TRBJ1-1; no firm D call. The TCR comes from a man in his fifties or sixties with head and neck cancer. What was sequenced was PBMCs. The CDR3 DNA reads as TGCGCCAGCAGCATACGGTTGAACACTGAAGCTTTCTTT. It encodes CASSIRLNTEAFF.